This TCR beta chain was retrieved from a study of shared clonotypes between healthy human individuals. Regarding the study as a whole: Relative to clonotypes present in all four donors, those not shared had lower generation probabilities.

An assay was performed, and its level was deep. Each sorted subset replicate got 200 ng genomic DNA, roughly 33,000 genomes. The table came from immunoSEQ multiplex PCR; TCRdb's copy has only in-frame clones and leaves some out. The data show roughly 890,000 clones, around 93% seen once. Positive CCR7 selection of CD45RO-negative cells yielded the naive CD8 cells, and terminally differentiated effector memory CD45RA+ cells were excluded. Notes on this clone: Antigen unknown.

The sequencing sample was made of naive CD8+ T cells sorted from blood. This TCR came from a man aged 30 to 45 in good health.

The CDR3 DNA sequence: TGTGCCAGCAGCTTGGAAGGTGGACTAGCGGGAGGTAATGAGCAGTTCTTC. Its protein is CASSLEGGLAGGNEQFF. The chain links TRBV11-2 to TRBJ2-1, with 14 bases aligning to TRBD2. Germline V gene sequence: CDR1 SGHAT, CDR2 FQNNGV. V dropped 3 bases and J dropped 7; count of bases not matched to a gene: 8. The CDR3 spans 17 residues.